These 4 T cell receptor beta chains originate from one sample sequenced in a study of OX40 agonist ivuxolimab in advanced cancers. The assay was immunoSEQ multiplex PCR, and TCRdb's table has in-frame clones only and misses some. The sample has approximately 74,000 clones, around 90% seen once. The sample here was CD4+ or CD8+ T cells sorted from blood, taken in a trial of the OX40 agonist ivuxolimab. Receptors were obtained from an adult with an advanced solid tumor such as melanoma, head and neck, liver or kidney cancer.

This chain connects TRBV11-2 to TRBJ2-3, with TRBD2 matching 12 bases. Germline values: CDR1 SGHAT, CDR2 FQNNGV. The CDR3 is 16 amino acids. The trim removed 4 bases at V and 2 bases at J, leaving 4 bases unmatched. This chain's CDR3 is CASSSGTSGLTDTQYF. CDR3 DNA sequence: TGTGCCAGCAGCTCCGGGACTAGCGGGCTCACAGATACGCAGTATTTT.

V and J are TRBV4-1 and TRBJ2-7; 7 bases fit TRBD1. Losses at the gene ends were 0 bases for V and 5 bases for J; bases not matched to a gene: 19. This CDR3 spans 19 amino acids. Germline lookup yields CDR1 MGHRA and CDR2 YSYEKL. The CDR3, as DNA: TGCGCCAGCAGCCAAGAAAGACAGGGCACCTACAGGTCGGAAAACGAGCAGTACTTC. Its translation is CASSQERQGTYRSENEQYF.

V usage is TRBV6-1 and J usage is TRBJ2-3; no clear D gene. V was trimmed by 6 bases and J by 3 bases, leaving 7 bases between them. Germline CDR1 is MNHNS and CDR2 is SASEGT. The CDR3 is 12 residues long. CDR3 amino acids: CASRESTDTQYF. The CDR3 DNA follows: TGTGCCAGCAGGGAGTCGACAGATACGCAGTATTTT.

The table lists this clone with a count of one. The rearrangement joins TRBV7-2 to TRBJ2-1; possible D gene TRBD2, 5 bases. Trimming removed 3 bases from V and 6 bases from J, with 12 bases in between. Germline-derived CDR1 and CDR2 are SGHTA and FQGNSA. CDR3 length equals 14 residues. CDR3 residues: CASSFQTIPNEQFF. CDR3 nucleotide sequence: TGTGCCAGCAGCTTCCAGACTATCCCCAATGAGCAGTTCTTC.